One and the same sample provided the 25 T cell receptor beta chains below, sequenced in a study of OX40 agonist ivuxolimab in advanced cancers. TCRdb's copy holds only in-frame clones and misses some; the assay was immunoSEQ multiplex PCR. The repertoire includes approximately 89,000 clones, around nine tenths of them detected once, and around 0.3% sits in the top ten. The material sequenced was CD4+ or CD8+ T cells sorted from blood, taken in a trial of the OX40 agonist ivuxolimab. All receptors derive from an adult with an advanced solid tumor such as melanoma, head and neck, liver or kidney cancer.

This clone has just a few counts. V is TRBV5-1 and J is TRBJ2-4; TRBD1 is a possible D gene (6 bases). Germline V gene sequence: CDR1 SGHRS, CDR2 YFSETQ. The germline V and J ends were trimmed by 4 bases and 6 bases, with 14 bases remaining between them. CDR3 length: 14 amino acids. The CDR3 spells CASSPGVRGNIQYF. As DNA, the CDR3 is TGCGCCAGCAGCCCAGGGGTTCGCGGAAACATTCAGTACTTC.

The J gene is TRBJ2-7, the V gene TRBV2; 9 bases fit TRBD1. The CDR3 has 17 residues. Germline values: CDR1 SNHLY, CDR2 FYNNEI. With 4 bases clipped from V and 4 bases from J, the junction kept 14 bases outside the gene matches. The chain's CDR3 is CASSGPGTGFSRYEQYF. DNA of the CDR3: TGTGCCAGCAGTGGACCCGGGACAGGGTTCTCCCGTTACGAGCAGTACTTC.

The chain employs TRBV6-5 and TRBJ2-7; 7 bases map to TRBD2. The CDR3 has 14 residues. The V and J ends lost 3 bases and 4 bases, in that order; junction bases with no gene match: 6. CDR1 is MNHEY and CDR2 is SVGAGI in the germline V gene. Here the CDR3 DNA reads TGTGCCAGCAGTTATGCGGGGGATCTTTACGAGCAGTACTTC. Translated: CASSYAGDLYEQYF.

This chain's CDR3 is CASSRQPQETQYF. The CDR3 DNA is TGTGCCAGCAGCCGACAGCCCCAAGAGACCCAGTACTTC. The chain combines TRBV7-8 with TRBJ2-5; tentative D call: TRBD1 (5 bases). The V end lost 5 bases, the J end lost 1 base, and 8 bases lay between the germline ends. CDR1 and CDR2 from the germline V gene are SGHVS and FQNEAQ. The CDR3 totals 13 residues.

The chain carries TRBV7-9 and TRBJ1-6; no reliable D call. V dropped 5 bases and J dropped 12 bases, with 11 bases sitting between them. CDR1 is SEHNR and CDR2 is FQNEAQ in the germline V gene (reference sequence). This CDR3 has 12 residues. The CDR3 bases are TGTGCCAGCAGCCCTGACCCAGAACCCCTCCACTTT. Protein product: CASSPDPEPLHF.

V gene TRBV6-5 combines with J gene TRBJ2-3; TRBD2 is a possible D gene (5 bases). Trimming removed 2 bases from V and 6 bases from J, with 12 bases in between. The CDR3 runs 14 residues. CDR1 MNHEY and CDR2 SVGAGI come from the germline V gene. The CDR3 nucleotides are TGTGCCAGCAGTTACGAGCCGGGGTTGGATACGCAGTATTTT. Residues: CASSYEPGLDTQYF.

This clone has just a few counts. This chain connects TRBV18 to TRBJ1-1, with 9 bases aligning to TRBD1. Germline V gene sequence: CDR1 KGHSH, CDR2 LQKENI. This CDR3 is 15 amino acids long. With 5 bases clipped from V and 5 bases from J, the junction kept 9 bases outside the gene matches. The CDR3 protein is CASSLTDRGETEAFF. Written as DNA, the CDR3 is TGTGCCAGCTCATTAACGGACAGGGGAGAAACTGAAGCTTTCTTT.

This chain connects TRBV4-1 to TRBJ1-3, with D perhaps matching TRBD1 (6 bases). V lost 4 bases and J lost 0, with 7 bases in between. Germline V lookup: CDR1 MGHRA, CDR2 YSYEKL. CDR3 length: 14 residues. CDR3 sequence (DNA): TGCGCCAGCAGCCGACAGGACTCTGGAAACACCATATATTTT. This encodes CASSRQDSGNTIYF.

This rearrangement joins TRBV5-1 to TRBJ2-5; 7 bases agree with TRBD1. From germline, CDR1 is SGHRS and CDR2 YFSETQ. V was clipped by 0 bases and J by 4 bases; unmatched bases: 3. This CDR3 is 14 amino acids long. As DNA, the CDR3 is TGCGCCAGCAGCTTGGAGGGGGCCGGAGAGACCCAGTACTTC. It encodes CASSLEGAGETQYF.

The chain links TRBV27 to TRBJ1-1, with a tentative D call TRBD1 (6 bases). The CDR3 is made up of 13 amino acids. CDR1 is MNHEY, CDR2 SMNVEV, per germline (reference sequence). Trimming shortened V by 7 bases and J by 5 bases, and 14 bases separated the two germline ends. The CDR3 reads CASKSGGPTEAFF. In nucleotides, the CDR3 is TGTGCCAGCAAATCGGGGGGGCCTACTGAAGCTTTCTTT.

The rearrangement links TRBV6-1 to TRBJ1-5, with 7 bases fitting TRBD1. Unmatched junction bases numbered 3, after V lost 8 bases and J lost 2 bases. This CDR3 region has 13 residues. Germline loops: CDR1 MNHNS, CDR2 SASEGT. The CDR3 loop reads CASDTGGNQPQHF. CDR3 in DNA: TGTGCCAGCGACACAGGGGGCAATCAGCCCCAGCATTTT.

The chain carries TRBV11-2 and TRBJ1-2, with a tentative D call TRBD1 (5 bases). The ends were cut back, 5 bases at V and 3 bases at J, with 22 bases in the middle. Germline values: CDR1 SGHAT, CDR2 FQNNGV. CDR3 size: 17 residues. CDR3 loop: CASSPIRGRVKDYGYTF. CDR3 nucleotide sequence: TGTGCCAGCAGCCCTATAAGGGGAAGGGTCAAGGACTATGGCTACACCTTC.

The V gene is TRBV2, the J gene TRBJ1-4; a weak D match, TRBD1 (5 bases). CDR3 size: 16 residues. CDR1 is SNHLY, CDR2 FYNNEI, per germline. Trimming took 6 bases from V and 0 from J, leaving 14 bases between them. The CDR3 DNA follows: TGTGCCAGCAGGCATAGACAGCGTGCAACTAATGAAAAACTGTTTTTT. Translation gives CASRHRQRATNEKLFF.

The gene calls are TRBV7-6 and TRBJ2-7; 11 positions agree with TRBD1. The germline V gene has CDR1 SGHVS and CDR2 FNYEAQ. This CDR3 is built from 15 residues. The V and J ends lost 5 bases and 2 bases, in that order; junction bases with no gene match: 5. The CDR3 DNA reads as TGTGCCAGCAGCCCCGGGACAGGGGGTCCCTACGAGCAGTACTTC. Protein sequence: CASSPGTGGPYEQYF.

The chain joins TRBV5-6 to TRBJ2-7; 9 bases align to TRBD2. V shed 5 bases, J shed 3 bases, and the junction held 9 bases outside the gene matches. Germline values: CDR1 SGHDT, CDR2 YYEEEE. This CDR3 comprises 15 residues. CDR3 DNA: TGTGCCAGCAGTTCGGCCTCTAGCGGGGACTACGAGCAGTACTTC. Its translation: CASSSASSGDYEQYF.

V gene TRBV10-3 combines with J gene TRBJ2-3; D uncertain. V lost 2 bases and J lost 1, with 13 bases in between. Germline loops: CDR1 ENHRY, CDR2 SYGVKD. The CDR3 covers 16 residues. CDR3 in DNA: TGTGCCATCAGTGAGCCGGGCGGCTCCCGCACAGATACGCAGTATTTT. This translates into CAISEPGGSRTDTQYF.

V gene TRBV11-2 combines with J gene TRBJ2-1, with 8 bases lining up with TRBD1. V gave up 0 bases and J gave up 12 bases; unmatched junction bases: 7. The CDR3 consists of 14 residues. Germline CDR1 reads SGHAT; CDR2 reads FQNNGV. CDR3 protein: CASSLDLGQGSQFF. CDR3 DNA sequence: TGTGCCAGCAGCTTAGATCTTGGACAGGGCTCGCAGTTCTTC.

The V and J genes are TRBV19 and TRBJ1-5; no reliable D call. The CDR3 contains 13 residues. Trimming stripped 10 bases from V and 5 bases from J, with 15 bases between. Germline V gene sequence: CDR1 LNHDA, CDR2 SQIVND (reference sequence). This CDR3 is CATSVQKDQPQHF. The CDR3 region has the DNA TGTGCCACCAGTGTACAAAAAGATCAGCCCCAGCATTTT.

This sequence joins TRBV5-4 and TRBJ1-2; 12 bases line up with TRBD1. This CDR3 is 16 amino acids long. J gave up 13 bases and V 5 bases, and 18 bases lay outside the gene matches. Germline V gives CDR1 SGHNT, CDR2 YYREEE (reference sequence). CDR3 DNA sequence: TGTGCCAGCAGGGAAGGGACAGGGGGCGCTGAGTTGTCGCGCACCTTC. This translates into CASREGTGGAELSRTF.

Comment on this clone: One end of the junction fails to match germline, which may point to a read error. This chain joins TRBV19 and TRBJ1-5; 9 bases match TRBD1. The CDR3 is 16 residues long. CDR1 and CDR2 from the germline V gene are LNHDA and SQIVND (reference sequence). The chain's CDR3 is CASSSNRDRENRPQHF. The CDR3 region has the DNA TGTGCCAGTAGTAGTAACCGGGACAGGGAAAATCGGCCCCAGCATTTT.

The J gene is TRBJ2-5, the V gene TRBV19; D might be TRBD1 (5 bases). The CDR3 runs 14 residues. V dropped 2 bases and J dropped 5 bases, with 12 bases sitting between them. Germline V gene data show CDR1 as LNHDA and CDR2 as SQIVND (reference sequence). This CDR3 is CASSIRGPSETQYF. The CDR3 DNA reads TGTGCCAGTAGTATAAGGGGCCCGTCTGAGACCCAGTACTTC.

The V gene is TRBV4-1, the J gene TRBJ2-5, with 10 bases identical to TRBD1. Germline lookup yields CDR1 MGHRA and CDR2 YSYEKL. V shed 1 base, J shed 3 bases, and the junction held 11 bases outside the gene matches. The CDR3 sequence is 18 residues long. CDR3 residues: CASSQGDGTGVLKETQYF. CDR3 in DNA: TGCGCCAGCAGCCAAGGTGACGGGACAGGGGTTTTGAAAGAGACCCAGTACTTC.

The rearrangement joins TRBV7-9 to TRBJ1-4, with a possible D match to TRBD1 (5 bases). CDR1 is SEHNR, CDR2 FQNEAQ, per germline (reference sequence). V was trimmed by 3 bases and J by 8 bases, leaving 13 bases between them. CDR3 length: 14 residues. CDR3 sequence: CASSLSGAREKLFF. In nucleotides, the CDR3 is TGTGCCAGCAGCTTGTCCGGGGCACGCGAAAAACTGTTTTTT.

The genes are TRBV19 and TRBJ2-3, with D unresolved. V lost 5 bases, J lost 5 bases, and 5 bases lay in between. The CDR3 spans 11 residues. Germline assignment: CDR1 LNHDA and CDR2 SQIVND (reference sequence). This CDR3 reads CASSFLDTQYF. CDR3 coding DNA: TGTGCCAGTAGTTTCCTAGATACGCAGTATTTT.

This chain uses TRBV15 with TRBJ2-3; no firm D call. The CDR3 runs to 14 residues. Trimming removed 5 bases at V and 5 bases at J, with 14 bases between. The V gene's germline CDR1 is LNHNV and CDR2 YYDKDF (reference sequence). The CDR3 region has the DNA TGTGCCACCAGCCTGGACCGGATCGGAGATACGCAGTATTTT. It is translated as CATSLDRIGDTQYF.